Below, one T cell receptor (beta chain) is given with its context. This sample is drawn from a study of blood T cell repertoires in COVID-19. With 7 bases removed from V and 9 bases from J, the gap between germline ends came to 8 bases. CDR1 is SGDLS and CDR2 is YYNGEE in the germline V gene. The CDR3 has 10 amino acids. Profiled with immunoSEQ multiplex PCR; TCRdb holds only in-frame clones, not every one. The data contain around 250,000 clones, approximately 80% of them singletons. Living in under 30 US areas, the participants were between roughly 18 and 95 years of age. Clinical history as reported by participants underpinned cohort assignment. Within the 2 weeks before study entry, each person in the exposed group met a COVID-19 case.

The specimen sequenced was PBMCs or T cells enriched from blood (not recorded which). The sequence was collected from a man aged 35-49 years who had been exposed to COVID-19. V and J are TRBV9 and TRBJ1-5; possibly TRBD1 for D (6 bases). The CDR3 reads CASEQGPQHF. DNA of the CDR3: TGTGCCAGCGAACAGGGGCCCCAGCATTTT.